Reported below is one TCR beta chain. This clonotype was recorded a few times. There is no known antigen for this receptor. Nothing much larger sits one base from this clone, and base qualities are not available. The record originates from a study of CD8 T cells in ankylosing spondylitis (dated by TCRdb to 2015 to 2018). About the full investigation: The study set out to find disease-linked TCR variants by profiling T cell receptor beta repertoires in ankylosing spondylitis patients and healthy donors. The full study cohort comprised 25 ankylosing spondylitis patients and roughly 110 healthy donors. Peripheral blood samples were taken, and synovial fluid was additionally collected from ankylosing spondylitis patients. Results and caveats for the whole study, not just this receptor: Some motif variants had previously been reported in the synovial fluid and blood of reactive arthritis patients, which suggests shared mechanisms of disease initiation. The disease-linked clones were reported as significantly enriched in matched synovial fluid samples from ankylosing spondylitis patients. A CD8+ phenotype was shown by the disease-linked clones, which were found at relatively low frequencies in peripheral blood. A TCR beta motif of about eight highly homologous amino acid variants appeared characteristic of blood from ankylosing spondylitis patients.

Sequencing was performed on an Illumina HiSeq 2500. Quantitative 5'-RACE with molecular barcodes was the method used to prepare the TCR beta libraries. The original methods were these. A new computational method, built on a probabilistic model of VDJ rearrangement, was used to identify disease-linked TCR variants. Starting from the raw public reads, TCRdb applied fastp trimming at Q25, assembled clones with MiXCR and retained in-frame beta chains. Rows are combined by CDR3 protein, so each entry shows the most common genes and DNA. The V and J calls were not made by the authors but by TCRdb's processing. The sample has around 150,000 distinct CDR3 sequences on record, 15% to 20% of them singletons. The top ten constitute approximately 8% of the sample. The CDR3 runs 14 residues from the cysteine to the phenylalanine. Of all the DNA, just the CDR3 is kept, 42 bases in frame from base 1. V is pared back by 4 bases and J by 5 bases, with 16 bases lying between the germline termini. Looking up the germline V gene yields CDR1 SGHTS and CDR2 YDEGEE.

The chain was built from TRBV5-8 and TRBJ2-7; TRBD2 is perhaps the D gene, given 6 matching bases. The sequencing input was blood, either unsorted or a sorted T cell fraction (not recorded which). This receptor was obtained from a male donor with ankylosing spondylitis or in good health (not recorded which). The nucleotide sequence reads TGTGCCAGCAGCCCTTTAGTTGGGACTCACGAGCAGTACTTC. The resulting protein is CASSPLVGTHEQYF.